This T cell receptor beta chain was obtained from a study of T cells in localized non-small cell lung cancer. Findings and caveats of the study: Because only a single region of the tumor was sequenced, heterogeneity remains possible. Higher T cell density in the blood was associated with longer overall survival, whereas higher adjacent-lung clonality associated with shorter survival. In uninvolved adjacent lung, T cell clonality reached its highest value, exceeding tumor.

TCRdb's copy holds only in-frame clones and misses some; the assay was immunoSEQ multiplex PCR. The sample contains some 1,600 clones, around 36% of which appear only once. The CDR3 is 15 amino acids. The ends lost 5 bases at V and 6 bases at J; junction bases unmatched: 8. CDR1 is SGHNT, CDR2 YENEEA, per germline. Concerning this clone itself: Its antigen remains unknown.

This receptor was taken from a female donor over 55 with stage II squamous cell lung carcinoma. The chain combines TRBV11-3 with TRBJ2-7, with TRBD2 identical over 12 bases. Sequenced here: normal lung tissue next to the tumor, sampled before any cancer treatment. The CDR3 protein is CASSLLAGGPIEQYF. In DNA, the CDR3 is TGTGCCAGCAGCCTCCTAGCGGGAGGGCCTATCGAGCAGTACTTC.